This is a list of T cell receptor beta chains from one sample in a study of cytomegalovirus exposure and HLA in healthy donors. Using immunoSEQ multiplex PCR, the repertoire was profiled, and TCRdb retains in-frame clones only, with some absent. The sample holds under 150,000 clones, approximately 79% seen once. Sequenced sample: PBMCs. Receptor source: a man between 18 and 29 years old in good health and CMV-seronegative. The CDR3 runs from the conserved cysteine through the conserved F or W. The D gene is left open where the match is weak. Clone size is shown for a subset of rows, as once, few, many or a class of expanded clone.

v_call: TRBV30
d_call: TRBD1
clone_size: .
j_call: TRBJ1-5
cdr3_nt: TGTGCCTGGGGTACTCTAACAGGGGGCAAAACCAATCAGCCCCAGCATTTT
cdr3_aa: CAWGTLTGGKTNQPQHF

v_call: TRBV4-2
d_call: TRBD1
clone_size: .
j_call: TRBJ1-1
cdr3_nt: TGTGCCAGCAGCCAAGGGGACAGCTTTGTCACTGAAGCTTTCTTT
cdr3_aa: CASSQGDSFVTEAFF

v_call: TRBV5-4
d_call: TRBD1
clone_size: .
j_call: TRBJ1-1
cdr3_nt: TGTGCCAGCAGCTCGGACAGGGGCACTGAAGCTTTCTTT
cdr3_aa: CASSSDRGTEAFF

v_call: TRBV7-8
d_call: TRBD1
clone_size: .
j_call: TRBJ2-5
cdr3_nt: TGTGCCAGCAGCTCGGCAGGGACAGGGTTAGGGGAGCAGTACTTC
cdr3_aa: CASSSAGTGLGEQYF

v_call: TRBV9
d_call: .
clone_size: .
j_call: TRBJ1-3
cdr3_nt: TGTGCCAGCAGCCCCCACTCTGGAAACACCATATATTTT
cdr3_aa: CASSPHSGNTIYF

v_call: TRBV6-6
d_call: .
clone_size: .
j_call: TRBJ1-2
cdr3_nt: TGTGCCGCCGGGGGACGGAGCTATGGCTACACCTTC
cdr3_aa: CAAGGRSYGYTF

v_call: TRBV6-6
d_call: .
clone_size: .
j_call: TRBJ1-2
cdr3_nt: TGTGCCAGCAGTTACTCGTCGGGGGGCTATGGCTACACCTTC
cdr3_aa: CASSYSSGGYGYTF

v_call: TRBV19
d_call: .
clone_size: .
j_call: TRBJ1-5
cdr3_nt: TGTGCCAGTAGAACCGGGATCCTCAATCAGCCCCAGCATTTT
cdr3_aa: CASRTGILNQPQHF

v_call: TRBV6-1
d_call: TRBD1
clone_size: .
j_call: TRBJ1-2
cdr3_nt: TGTGCCAGCAGGGCGGACAGGGTAAAAGGCTACACCTTC
cdr3_aa: CASRADRVKGYTF

v_call: TRBV27
d_call: TRBD1
clone_size: once
j_call: TRBJ2-2
cdr3_nt: TGTGCCAGCAGTCGACAGGGCTCTGCCGGGGAGCTGTTTTTT
cdr3_aa: CASSRQGSAGELFF

v_call: TRBV7-2
d_call: TRBD1
clone_size: .
j_call: TRBJ2-3
cdr3_nt: TGTGCCAGCAGCTTAGTCGGACAGGGCACAGATACGCAGTATTTT
cdr3_aa: CASSLVGQGTDTQYF

v_call: TRBV11-1
d_call: .
clone_size: .
j_call: TRBJ1-2
cdr3_nt: .
cdr3_aa: CASSSSLQGANWDGYTF

v_call: TRBV4-1
d_call: TRBD1
clone_size: .
j_call: TRBJ2-1
cdr3_nt: TGCGCCAGCAGCCAAGTGCAGGGGGCCTCCAATGAGCAGTTCTTC
cdr3_aa: CASSQVQGASNEQFF

v_call: TRBV5-1
d_call: .
clone_size: .
j_call: TRBJ2-3
cdr3_nt: TGCGCCAGCAATATGGAGGGTTTTTCAGATACGCAGTATTTT
cdr3_aa: CASNMEGFSDTQYF

v_call: TRBV5-1
d_call: TRBD1
clone_size: .
j_call: TRBJ1-2
cdr3_nt: TGCGCCAGCAGCCTAAACCCGGGACAGGGGGCAAGTGGCTACACCTTC
cdr3_aa: CASSLNPGQGASGYTF

v_call: TRBV6-4
d_call: .
clone_size: .
j_call: TRBJ1-6
cdr3_nt: TGTGCCAGCAGTAGGGAGGCAGGCTACAATTCACCCCTCCACTTT
cdr3_aa: CASSREAGYNSPLHF

v_call: TRBV6-1
d_call: .
clone_size: .
j_call: TRBJ2-5
cdr3_nt: TGTGCCAGCAGTGAAGCGGGGTGGGGGGTGACCCAGTACTTC
cdr3_aa: CASSEAGWGVTQYF

v_call: TRBV27
d_call: TRBD1
clone_size: few
j_call: TRBJ2-2
cdr3_nt: TGTGCCAGCAGTCCATGGACAGGGGTGGTGTCCGGGGAGCTGTTTTTT
cdr3_aa: CASSPWTGVVSGELFF

v_call: TRBV4-3
d_call: .
clone_size: .
j_call: TRBJ2-7
cdr3_nt: TGCGCCAGCAGCCAAGAACCCTTGGGGGCGGGCGAGCAGTACTTC
cdr3_aa: CASSQEPLGAGEQYF

v_call: TRBV7-2
d_call: .
clone_size: .
j_call: TRBJ2-1
cdr3_nt: TGTGCCAGCAGCCTAACTCTAGATTCCAATGAGCAGTTCTTC
cdr3_aa: CASSLTLDSNEQFF

v_call: TRBV6-5
d_call: TRBD1
clone_size: once
j_call: TRBJ1-6
cdr3_nt: TGTGCCAGCACCTACTGGACAGGATCTCTGACACCCCTCCACTTT
cdr3_aa: CASTYWTGSLTPLHF

v_call: TRBV19
d_call: TRBD1
clone_size: .
j_call: TRBJ1-5
cdr3_nt: TGTGCCAGTAGCTTATTACTCTTCCCGGGACAGGAGTCTTATAGCAATCAGCCCCAGCATTTT
cdr3_aa: CASSLLLFPGQESYSNQPQHF

v_call: TRBV9
d_call: .
clone_size: .
j_call: TRBJ2-2
cdr3_nt: TGTGCCAGCAGCGTAGCTTTCCTCGCCGGGGAGCTGTTTTTT
cdr3_aa: CASSVAFLAGELFF

v_call: TRBV7-6
d_call: TRBD1
clone_size: .
j_call: TRBJ1-3
cdr3_nt: TGTGCCAGCAGCTTTCGCGACAGGGCCGGAAACACCATATATTTT
cdr3_aa: CASSFRDRAGNTIYF

v_call: TRBV9
d_call: .
clone_size: .
j_call: TRBJ1-5
cdr3_nt: TGTGCCAGCAGCGAGGGTTCGGGACAGCCCCAGCATTTT
cdr3_aa: CASSEGSGQPQHF

v_call: TRBV18
d_call: TRBD1
clone_size: .
j_call: TRBJ1-2
cdr3_nt: TGTGCCAGCTCACCGGACAGGGCGCCGGCGAAGAATGGCTACACCTTC
cdr3_aa: CASSPDRAPAKNGYTF